The clone carrying this T cell receptor (beta chain) was seen a handful of times. This CDR3 comprises 16 residues. CDR1 is SGHRS and CDR2 is YFSETQ in the germline V gene. V was trimmed by 0 bases and J by 0 bases, leaving 10 bases between them. TCRdb called the RT-PCR reads again in MiXCR, with one record for every CDR3 protein. Of some 570,000 distinct CDR3 sequences in the sample, about 11% were seen once. These data originate in a study of response to subunit inactivated influenza vaccine. These sequences were also reported in another study, on T cells expressing NK-cell markers. As reported in that work: Making the TCR beta cDNA relied on 5'RACE template switching with UMIs.

The origin of this receptor is a middle-aged man who received an inactivated influenza vaccine. The chain recombines TRBV5-1 with TRBJ2-4, with D possibly matching TRBD2 (5 bases). Source: PBMCs from blood, taken on the day of vaccination. CDR3 in amino acids: CASSLEQAGAKNIQYF. In DNA form, the CDR3 reads TGCGCCAGCAGCTTGGAGCAGGCGGGAGCCAAAAACATTCAGTACTTC.